The 11 T cell receptor beta chains in this list originate from one sample, sequenced in a study of T cells in Graves' hyperthyroidism and ophthalmopathy. RNA transcripts served as the template for amplifying TCR beta CDR3 regions. The primer set for the first-round RT-PCR of the TCR CDR3 was HTBI. TCRdb used MiXCR to reprocess the multiplex PCR reads, holding one entry per CDR3 protein. Of under 600,000 distinct CDR3 sequences listed, about a sixth are singletons. Sequenced input: blood. These receptors were taken from a woman aged 40 to 50 with Graves' ophthalmopathy.

There are many counts of this clonotype. The chain uses TRBV11-2 and TRBJ2-3; possible D gene TRBD1, 5 bases. The CDR3 covers 16 residues. Between the trimmed V and J ends, which lost 4 bases and 0 bases, there was a span of 14 bases. CDR1 is SGHAT, CDR2 FQNNGV, per germline. CDR3 sequence (DNA): TGTGCCAGCAGCTCCCGAACGAGACAGAGCACAGATACGCAGTATTTT. Translated: CASSSRTRQSTDTQYF.

The genes are TRBV10-3 and TRBJ2-3; TRBD1 might be the D (5 bases). Deletions cut 4 bases from V and 0 bases from J, with 11 bases between. Per the germline V gene, CDR1 is ENHRY and CDR2 is SYGVKD. This CDR3 comprises 15 residues. CDR3 coding DNA: TGTGCCATCAGTGGGGGCCCCCCTAGCACAGATACGCAGTATTTT. Residues: CAISGGPPSTDTQYF.

This clonotype showed up many times. The J gene is TRBJ2-1, the V gene TRBV5-1, with D tentatively TRBD2 (5 bases). CDR1 and CDR2 (germline): SGHRS, YFSETQ. V lost 5 bases, J lost 5 bases, and 14 bases lay in between. CDR3 length: 14 residues. Here the CDR3 reads CASRRGGSNNEQFF. The CDR3 nucleotides are TGCGCCAGCAGGAGAGGAGGTTCGAACAATGAGCAGTTCTTC.

In the case of this clonotype: This may stem from a read error, because a much larger clone lies one nucleotide away. The conserved final phenylalanine or tryptophan is absent from the CDR3, which likely points to a read error. The chain's CDR3 is CASSQKQGETYEQYL. DNA of the CDR3: TGCGCCAGCAGCCAAAAACAGGGGGAGACCTACGAGCAGTACCTC. V is TRBV5-1 and J is TRBJ2-7; 8 bases are shared with TRBD1. The germline CDR1 and CDR2 sequences are SGHRS and YFSETQ. The trim removed 4 bases at V and 2 bases at J, leaving 8 bases unmatched. The CDR3 has 15 residues.

This clonotype was seen repeatedly, ten times or more. The J gene is TRBJ2-7, the V gene TRBV6-1, with D perhaps matching TRBD2 (6 bases). Germline-derived CDR1 and CDR2 are MNHNS and SASEGT. Trimming shortened V by 6 bases and J by 3 bases, and 15 bases separated the two germline ends. The length of the CDR3 is 14 residues. CDR3 protein: CASRGDLASYEQYF. The DNA of the CDR3 is TGTGCCAGCAGAGGGGACCTAGCGAGCTACGAGCAGTACTTC.

The chain joins TRBV18 to TRBJ1-5; no reliable D call. CDR3 length equals 15 residues. Germline CDR1 reads KGHSH; CDR2 reads LQKENI. Trimming took 1 base from V and 1 from J, leaving 8 bases between them. The CDR3 coding sequence is TGTGCCAGCTCACCACTTGAAGGAAGCAATCAGCCCCAGCATTTT. Translated, it gives CASSPLEGSNQPQHF.

As to this clonotype: This may be a read error: a much more frequent sequence differs by one nucleotide. The V call is TRBV28, the J call TRBJ2-5, with TRBD2 identical over 9 bases. The CDR3 is made up of 13 amino acids. Trimming at V came to 2 bases and at J to 10 bases, leaving 5 bases not matched to a gene. CDR1 is MDHEN, CDR2 SYDVKM, per germline. The CDR3: CASSLAGGAIQYF. CDR3 coding DNA: TGTGCCAGCAGTTTAGCGGGAGGGGCGATCCAGTACTTC.

The V and J genes are TRBV6-5 and TRBJ2-7; 7 nucleotides match TRBD1. CDR3 length: 18 residues. The trim removed 3 bases at V and 2 bases at J, leaving 16 bases unmatched. Per the germline V gene, CDR1 is MNHEY and CDR2 is SVGAGI. CDR3 amino acids: CASSYSAIGTADTYEQYF. In DNA, the CDR3 is TGTGCCAGCAGTTATTCCGCGATTGGGACAGCCGACACCTACGAGCAGTACTTC.

In its sample, this clonotype was seen many times. The chain combines TRBV3-1 with TRBJ1-1; TRBD1 agrees at 9 bases. The CDR3 runs to 17 residues. Germline CDR1 is LGHDT and CDR2 is YNNKEL (reference sequence). V gave up 0 bases and J gave up 0 bases; unmatched junction bases: 5. The CDR3 here is CASSQDLGTGLNTEAFF. In nucleotides, the CDR3 is TGTGCCAGCAGCCAAGATCTGGGGACAGGGTTGAACACTGAAGCTTTCTTT.

This clonotype has ten or more counts. The chain carries TRBV28 and TRBJ2-7, with D possibly TRBD2 on 5 matching bases. V was trimmed by 4 bases and J by 1 base, leaving 17 bases between them. Germline assignment: CDR1 MDHEN and CDR2 SYDVKM. This CDR3 is 16 amino acids long. CDR3 DNA sequence: TGTGCCAGCAGTTCCCCCCGTGCAACGGGGTCCTACGAGCAGTACTTC. This gives the protein CASSSPRATGSYEQYF. Complete variable domain (other parts from reference TRBV28 and TRBJ2-7): DVKVTQSSRYLVKRTGEKVFLECVQDMDHENMFWYRQDPGLGLRLIYFSYDVKMKEKGDIPEGYSVSREKKERFSLILESASTNQTSMYLCASSSPRATGSYEQYFGPGTRLTVT.

This clonotype was recorded at least ten times. The V and J genes are TRBV28 and TRBJ2-5; tentative D call: TRBD2 (6 bases). Trimming pared 2 bases from V and 2 bases from J, leaving 18 bases between. The CDR3 extends over 17 amino acids. The germline V gene encodes CDR1 MDHEN and CDR2 SYDVKM. This CDR3 is CASSLTAGPGNQETQYF. Written as DNA, the CDR3 is TGTGCCAGCAGTTTAACCGCGGGACCTGGAAATCAAGAGACCCAGTACTTC.